Presented here are 18 T cell receptor beta chains from one specimen sequenced in a study of cytomegalovirus exposure and HLA in healthy donors (TCRdb year 2017). Library construction relied on the immunoSEQ multiplex PCR assay. For the multiplex PCR, a mixture combining 60 forward primers for TCR Vbeta segments and 13 reverse primers for TCR Jbeta segments was used. TCRdb took this table from immuneACCESS and kept in-frame rearrangements with V and J called. Such tables lack part of the clones; where checked against another copy, unresolved V genes explain under half of the gap, and the rest is unexplained. The sample contains around 78,000 clones, approximately 84% of them found a single time. The ten largest account for 2.4% of the sample. What was sequenced was PBMCs. These receptors were taken from a woman aged 45 to 65 in good health and CMV-seronegative.

The V call is TRBV4-2, the J call TRBJ1-1; TRBD1 agrees at 10 bases. The V gene's germline CDR1 is LGHNA and CDR2 YNFKEQ. This CDR3 contains 15 residues. The junction had 4 bases not matched to a gene; V was cut back by 3 bases and J by 3 bases. This CDR3 is CASSHPGTGDTEAFF. The CDR3 DNA follows: TGTGCCAGCAGCCATCCCGGGACAGGGGACACTGAAGCTTTCTTT.

This clone was seen a handful of times. This chain uses TRBV4-1 with TRBJ1-1, with D hard to call. The CDR3 runs 13 residues. Trimming shortened V by 0 bases and J by 10 bases, and 12 bases separated the two germline ends. CDR1 MGHRA and CDR2 YSYEKL come from the germline V gene. The CDR3 is CASSQDGWIRAFF. The CDR3 coding sequence is TGCGCCAGCAGCCAAGACGGGTGGATTAGAGCTTTCTTT.

V usage is TRBV7-3 and J usage is TRBJ2-7; the D gene is possibly TRBD2 (6 bases). The germline CDR1 and CDR2 sequences are SGHTA and FQGTGA. Trimming removed 2 bases at V and 4 bases at J, with 15 bases between. The CDR3 is 15 amino acids. CDR3 residues: CASSLSGGTGYEQYF. The DNA for the CDR3 is TGTGCCAGCAGCTTATCCGGGGGAACGGGTTACGAGCAGTACTTC.

CDR3: CASRFLSFGSTGELFF. CDR3 nucleotide sequence: TGTGCAAGTCGCTTCCTAAGTTTCGGTTCGACCGGGGAGCTGTTTTTT. The V and J genes are TRBV12-2 and TRBJ2-2; the table names TRBD2, a call not compared with the DNA. TRBV12-2 is a pseudogene locus. CDR3 length: 16 amino acids.

CDR3 protein: CASSEGSVQFF. In DNA, the CDR3 is TGTGCCAGCAGTGAGGGGAGCGTGCAGTTCTTC. V and J are TRBV2 and TRBJ2-1; perhaps TRBD2 as D (5 bases). With 3 bases removed from V and 12 bases from J, the gap between germline ends came to 9 bases. Germline V CDR1 and CDR2: SNHLY, FYNNEI. CDR3 length equals 11 residues. Variable domain in full (rest from reference TRBV2 and TRBJ2-1): EPEVTQTPSHQVTQMGQEVILRCVPISNHLYFYWYRQILGQKVEFLVSFYNNEISEKSEIFDDQFSVERPDGSNFTLKIRSTKLEDSAMYFCASSEGSVQFFGPGTRLTVL.

The V gene is TRBV7-6, the J gene TRBJ2-2; weak D call: TRBD2 (6 bases). Germline V gene sequence: CDR1 SGHVS, CDR2 FNYEAQ. V was cut by 3 bases and J by 1 base, with 15 bases left in between. The CDR3 has 17 amino acids. The CDR3: CASSLSLRGENTGELFF. Written as DNA, the CDR3 is TGTGCCAGCAGCTTGTCTCTGCGGGGAGAGAACACCGGGGAGCTGTTTTTT. Full variable domain (outside the CDR3, taken from reference TRBV7-6 and TRBJ2-2): GAGVSQSPRYKVTKRGQDVALRCDPISGHVSLYWYRQALGQGPEFLTYFNYEAQQDKSGLPNDRFSAERPEGSISTLTIQRTEQRDSAMYRCASSLSLRGENTGELFFGEGSRLTVL.

This chain uses TRBV7-9 with TRBJ2-3; 7 bases agree with TRBD2. Germline trimming cut 3 bases from V and 2 bases from J; bases unmatched to any gene: 8. Germline assignment: CDR1 SEHNR and CDR2 FQNEAQ (reference sequence). The CDR3 runs 16 residues. CDR3 sequence (DNA): TGTGCCAGCAGCTTGGGGAGGGGTTTTTCCACAGATACGCAGTATTTT. This gives the protein CASSLGRGFSTDTQYF.

The gene calls are TRBV5-6 and TRBJ1-5; D is undetermined. V was clipped by 4 bases and J by 2 bases, with 13 bases between them. The germline gives CDR1 SGHDT, CDR2 YYEEEE. The CDR3 is made up of 15 amino acids. The CDR3 DNA is TGTGCCAGCAGCAAGAGTGACTGGGGCAATCAGCCCCAGCATTTT. Translated: CASSKSDWGNQPQHF.

The J gene is TRBJ1-3, the V gene TRBV29-1; TRBD1 is a possible D gene (5 bases). V lost 6 bases and J lost 0, with 12 bases in between. The length of the CDR3 is 14 residues. The germline V gene encodes CDR1 SQVTM and CDR2 ANQGSEA. CDR3 amino acids: CSVRTSTSGNTIYF. CDR3 DNA: TGCAGCGTGCGGACATCTACCTCTGGAAACACCATATATTTT.

V and J are TRBV5-5 and TRBJ1-5; 8 positions match TRBD1. There are 17 residues in the CDR3. V was pared by 0 bases and J by 4 bases, with 9 bases of the junction left unmatched. The germline gives CDR1 SGHKS, CDR2 YYEKEE (reference sequence). The CDR3 DNA reads TGTGCCAGCAGCTTGGCCAGCGGACAGGGTCGGAATCAGCCCCAGCATTTT. Its protein is CASSLASGQGRNQPQHF.

Concerning this clone itself: The sample has other DNA sequences that encode this CDR3 too. The chain employs TRBV6-1 and TRBJ1-1, with unresolved D. Germline CDR1 is MNHNS and CDR2 is SASEGT. There are 16 residues in the CDR3. The V gene lost 4 bases and the J gene lost 1 base, with 16 bases spanning the gap. The CDR3 sequence: CASSGVPGRQNTEAFF. The CDR3 coding sequence is TGTGCCAGCAGTGGGGTGCCCGGAAGACAGAACACTGAAGCTTTCTTT.

This chain links TRBV5-4 with TRBJ2-1, with 8 bases that match TRBD2. V shed 5 bases and J 0 bases; nucleotides not matched to a gene: 7. Germline V gives CDR1 SGHNT, CDR2 YYREEE (reference sequence). There are 16 residues in the CDR3. CDR3 nucleotides: TGTGCCAGCAGACCTCTAGCGGGCGGCTCCTACAATGAGCAGTTCTTC. Encoded protein: CASRPLAGGSYNEQFF.

This chain joins TRBV11-2 and TRBJ2-7; TRBD1 is a possible D gene (6 bases). Germline CDR1 SGHAT, CDR2 FQNNGV. There are 17 residues in the CDR3. Trimming took 1 base from V and 1 from J, leaving 17 bases between them. CDR3 protein: CASSLGVRDIGSYEQYF. CDR3 sequence (DNA): TGTGCCAGCAGCTTAGGGGTTAGGGACATCGGGTCCTACGAGCAGTACTTC.

V gene TRBV6-1 combines with J gene TRBJ2-4; D perhaps matches TRBD1 (6 bases). The CDR3 has 16 residues. Germline CDR1 is MNHNS and CDR2 is SASEGT. Trimming pared 1 base from V and 6 bases from J, leaving 16 bases between. In DNA form, the CDR3 reads TGTGCCAGCAGTGAAGATGTGGGGGCGATGGGAAACATTCAGTACTTC. Residues: CASSEDVGAMGNIQYF.

This chain links TRBV23-1 with TRBJ2-7; tentative D call: TRBD1 (6 bases). TRBV23-1 is known as an ORF, though its function is uncertain. Trimming stripped 2 bases from V and 0 bases from J, with 17 bases between. This CDR3 is 17 amino acids long. The chain's CDR3 is CASSQTYQGIFSYEQYV. CDR3 coding DNA: TGCGCCAGCAGTCAAACCTACCAGGGGATTTTCTCCTACGAGCAGTACGTC.

The chain links TRBV28 to TRBJ1-2; D uncertain. V lost 7 bases and J lost 1, with 13 bases in between. The CDR3 is made up of 14 amino acids. Per the germline V gene, CDR1 is MDHEN and CDR2 is SYDVKM. The CDR3 is CASTEQLNNYGYTF. In nucleotides, the CDR3 is TGTGCCAGCACAGAACAATTGAATAACTATGGCTACACCTTC.

This clone was recorded only once. V gene TRBV6-1 combines with J gene TRBJ2-1, with D possibly being TRBD1 (5 bases). Germline lookup yields CDR1 MNHNS and CDR2 SASEGT. This CDR3 spans 11 amino acids. Trimming shortened V by 8 bases and J by 5 bases, and 7 bases separated the two germline ends. The CDR3 DNA reads as TGTGCCAGCCACAGGAACAATGAGCAGTTCTTC. It yields the protein CASHRNNEQFF.

In regard to this clone: Germline and junction disagree at one end, which may indicate a read error. This chain links TRBV11-2 with TRBJ1-1; D is perhaps TRBD1 (5 bases). Germline values: CDR1 SGHAT, CDR2 FQNNGV. CDR3 length equals 15 residues. The CDR3 nucleotides read TGTGCCGGCAGCTTTGGGGCAGCACTGAACACTGAAGCTTTCTTT. It encodes CAGSFGAALNTEAFF.